Shown below are 15 T cell receptor beta chains from a single sample sequenced in a study of control samples from healthy donors and cancer patients. Profiled with immunoSEQ multiplex PCR; TCRdb holds only in-frame clones, not every one. The sample lists about 160,000 clones, 90% to 95% occurring once. Sequencing input: blood. The source of these receptors is a woman in her 30s in good health.

This clone appeared once. The chain combines TRBV12-5 with TRBJ1-1; D remains unclear. The CDR3 is 13 amino acids. Trimming stripped 2 bases from V and 5 bases from J, with 9 bases between. Germline loops: CDR1 LGHNT, CDR2 FRNRAP. DNA of the CDR3: TGTGCTAGTGGTTTGTACGCGGGGACTGAAGCTTTCTTT. Residues: CASGLYAGTEAFF.

J is TRBJ2-3 and V is TRBV4-1; 12 nucleotides agree with TRBD2. The CDR3 sequence is 17 residues long. CDR1 and CDR2 (germline): MGHRA, YSYEKL. V gave up 2 bases and J gave up 2 bases; unmatched junction bases: 5. CDR3 DNA sequence: TGCGCCAGCAGCCAATCTGGGACTAGCGGGTTCACAGATACGCAGTATTTT. This codes for CASSQSGTSGFTDTQYF.

The rearrangement links TRBV7-9 to TRBJ2-7; 9 bases are a match to TRBD2. V lost 6 bases and J lost 2; bases outside the gene matches: 8. CDR3 size: 15 residues. Germline V gives CDR1 SEHNR, CDR2 FQNEAQ (reference sequence). The CDR3 spells CASSTISGSAYEQYF. In DNA form, the CDR3 reads TGTGCCAGCAGTACAATTAGCGGGAGCGCCTACGAGCAGTACTTC. Filled out from reference TRBV7-9 and TRBJ2-7, the complete variable domain reads DTGVSQNPRHKITKRGQNVTFRCDPISEHNRLYWYRQTLGQGPEFLTYFQNEAQLEKSRLLSDRFSAERPKGSFSTLEIQRTEQGDSAMYLCASSTISGSAYEQYFGPGTRLTVT.

This rearrangement joins TRBV27 to TRBJ2-7; D remains ambiguous. Germline V CDR1 and CDR2: MNHEY, SMNVEV (reference sequence). V was trimmed by 8 bases and J by 4 bases, leaving 6 bases between them. CDR3 length: 10 residues. The CDR3 is CASRGYEQYF. DNA of the CDR3: TGTGCCAGCCGTGGTTACGAGCAGTACTTC.

The CDR3 DNA is TGTGCCAGCGACCAGGGGACAGGGGTTGGAAACACCATATATTTT. It is translated as CASDQGTGVGNTIYF. The rearrangement joins TRBV7-9 to TRBJ1-3; the match to TRBD1 covers 10 bases. V shed 8 bases and J 3 bases; nucleotides not matched to a gene: 7. The length of the CDR3 is 15 residues. CDR1 is SEHNR, CDR2 FQNEAQ, per germline (reference sequence).

V gene TRBV12-3 or TRBV12-4 combines with J gene TRBJ2-3; tentatively, D is TRBD1 or TRBD2 (5 bases each). With 3 bases removed from V and 8 bases from J, the gap between germline ends came to 6 bases. CDR3 length: 11 amino acids. CDR3 sequence (DNA): TGTGCCAGCAGTTTTGGGGGTACGCAGTATTTT. Its translation: CASSFGGTQYF.

V is TRBV7-2 and J is TRBJ1-4; 9 positions agree with TRBD1. V was pared by 1 base and J by 8 bases, with 2 bases of the junction left unmatched. Germline values: CDR1 SGHTA, CDR2 FQGNSA. The CDR3 covers 14 residues. The CDR3 DNA reads as TGTGCCAGCAGCTTAGGGACAGGGGTGGAAAAACTGTTTTTT. Translated: CASSLGTGVEKLFF.

The CDR3 protein is CAISETEETQYF. DNA for the CDR3: TGTGCCATCAGTGAGACGGAAGAGACCCAGTACTTC. The V and J genes are TRBV10-3 and TRBJ2-5, with D unclear. Germline V gene data show CDR1 as ENHRY and CDR2 as SYGVKD. Trimming pared 2 bases from V and 3 bases from J, leaving 4 bases between. CDR3 size: 12 residues.

The chain carries TRBV4-1 and TRBJ2-4, with D perhaps TRBD1 or TRBD2 (6 bases each). There are 15 residues in the CDR3. Germline V gene data show CDR1 as MGHRA and CDR2 as YSYEKL. V lost 4 bases, J lost 4 bases, and 14 bases lay in between. CDR3: CASSLGAGHKNIQYF. As DNA, the CDR3 is TGCGCCAGCAGCCTTGGGGCGGGACATAAAAACATTCAGTACTTC.

The rearrangement links TRBV7-9 to TRBJ2-5; 9 nucleotides line up with TRBD2. The trim removed 2 bases at V and 5 bases at J, leaving 9 bases unmatched. The CDR3 is made up of 16 amino acids. CDR1 and CDR2 (germline): SEHNR, FQNEAQ (reference sequence). The chain's CDR3 is CASSLSRLAGDETQYF. CDR3 bases: TGTGCCAGCAGCTTAAGTCGGTTAGCGGGAGATGAGACCCAGTACTTC.

The V gene is TRBV2, the J gene TRBJ1-1, with D uncertain. The CDR3 sequence is 14 residues long. Germline CDR1 is SNHLY and CDR2 is FYNNEI. V shed 3 bases and J shed 1 base, with 9 bases lying between them. CDR3 nucleotide sequence: TGTGCCAGCAGTGACGCGCAACCGAACACTGAAGCTTTCTTT. The encoded protein is CASSDAQPNTEAFF.

This rearrangement joins TRBV9 to TRBJ1-4, with D perhaps matching TRBD1 (5 bases). Trimming cost V 4 bases and J 7 bases, with 17 bases left between them. This CDR3 comprises 15 residues. CDR1 and CDR2 (germline): SGDLS, YYNGEE. CDR3 residues: CASSMGLHEGEKLFF. CDR3 coding DNA: TGTGCCAGCAGCATGGGGCTCCACGAGGGTGAAAAACTGTTTTTT.

V gene TRBV5-4 combines with J gene TRBJ2-7; 7 bases are a match to TRBD2. The CDR3 has 18 amino acids. The junction had 20 bases not matched to a gene; V was cut back by 4 bases and J by 4 bases. Germline CDR1 SGHNT, CDR2 YYREEE (reference sequence). The CDR3 nucleotides are TGTGCCAGCAGCCCATGGCTGGGGGGGGGAGATAAAATATACGAGCAGTACTTC. Protein sequence: CASSPWLGGGDKIYEQYF. Supplemented by reference TRBV5-4 and TRBJ2-7, the full variable domain reads ETGVTQSPTHLIKTRGQQVTLRCSSQSGHNTVSWYQQALGQGPQFIFQYYREEENGRGNFPPRFSGLQFPNYSSELNVNALELDDSALYLCASSPWLGGGDKIYEQYFGPGTRLTVT.

The chain carries TRBV5-1 and TRBJ1-3, with TRBD1 matching over 11 bases. Trimming took 4 bases from V and 3 from J; bases not matched to a gene: 6. The CDR3 spans 16 residues. The V gene's germline CDR1 is SGHRS and CDR2 YFSETQ. The CDR3 sequence is CASSPRTGGVGNTIYF. CDR3 DNA: TGCGCCAGCAGCCCGAGGACAGGGGGCGTTGGAAACACCATATATTTT.

The CDR3 DNA sequence: TGTGCCAGCAGTGGAATAAACGACAAGTCCTCACCCCTCCACTTT. This codes for CASSGINDKSSPLHF. V usage is TRBV28 and J usage is TRBJ1-6; D unclear. The germline gives CDR1 MDHEN, CDR2 SYDVKM. The CDR3 is 15 amino acids. The V gene lost 5 bases and the J gene lost 10 bases, with 18 bases spanning the gap.